Listed below are T cell receptor beta chains from one sample, sequenced in a study of response to subunit inactivated influenza vaccine. TCRdb reprocessed the RT-PCR reads with MiXCR, giving one entry per CDR3 protein. The sample holds about 530,000 distinct CDR3 sequences, approximately 12% seen once. The sequences come from PBMCs from blood, collected on the day of vaccination. These receptors originate from a man aged 50-59 years who received an inactivated influenza vaccine. CDR3s include the opening cysteine and the closing phenylalanine or tryptophan. Fields, in order: D gene, clone size, J gene, V gene, CDR3 length, CDR3 protein, CDR3 DNA. D genes are given only for firm matches. Clone size is stated in some rows and not others, as once, few, many or a class when expanded.

TRBD1,.,TRBJ2-7,TRBV14,19,CASSRADRGTRLSIYEQYF,TGTGCCAGCAGCCGAGCTGACAGGGGGACGCGACTCTCTATATACGAGCAGTACTTC
TRBD2,many,TRBJ2-3,TRBV29-1,16,CSVAGASGGAADTQYF,TGCAGCGTAGCTGGAGCTAGCGGGGGGGCCGCAGATACGCAGTATTTT
.,.,TRBJ2-7,TRBV7-2,14,CASSLGTVWYEQYF,TGTGCCAGCAGCTTAGGGACAGTCTGGTACGAGCAGTACTTC
.,.,TRBJ1-6,TRBV5-6,13,CASSLGQHSPLHF,TGTGCCAGCAGCTTAGGACAGCATTCACCCCTCCACTTT
.,few,TRBJ1-1,TRBV29-1,12,CSVEVLGTEAFF,TGCAGCGTTGAAGTTTTGGGCACTGAAGCTTTCTTT
.,.,TRBJ2-7,TRBV7-2,14,CASSLGVRRDEQYF,TGTGCCAGCAGCTTAGGGGTGAGGCGGGACGAGCAGTACTTC
.,.,TRBJ2-5,TRBV19,13,CASSILGRETQYF,TGTGCCAGTAGTATATTAGGGCGAGAGACCCAGTACTTC
.,.,TRBJ2-5,TRBV20-1,12,CSATGLLETQYF,TGCAGTGCAACGGGACTTTTGGAGACCCAGTACTTC
TRBD1,many,TRBJ2-7,TRBV6-1,14,CASNEGGNGYEQYF,TGTGCCAGCAATGAAGGGGGCAATGGTTACGAGCAGTACTTC
.,many,TRBJ1-6,TRBV12-3/TRBV12-4,14,CASSFIGGNSPLHF,TGTGCCAGCAGTTTTATCGGAGGTAATTCACCCCTCCACTTT
TRBD1,.,TRBJ2-2,TRBV30,14,CAWSGQGNTGELFF,TGTGCCTGGAGTGGACAGGGGAACACCGGGGAGCTGTTTTTT
.,.,TRBJ2-1,TRBV11-3,15,CASSLDGRWDNEQFF,TGTGCCAGCAGCTTAGACGGGCGATGGGACAATGAGCAGTTCTTC
TRBD2,few,TRBJ2-1,TRBV3-1,17,CASSQDALAGRGKGQFF,TGTGCCAGCAGCCAAGATGCCCTAGCGGGTCGGGGTAAGGGGCAGTTCTTC
TRBD2,.,TRBJ2-1,TRBV6-1,14,CASRKAGRLYEQFF,TGTGCCAGCAGAAAAGCGGGGAGGTTGTATGAGCAGTTCTTC
.,.,TRBJ2-1,TRBV12-3/TRBV12-4,15,CASSLGGGVGYEQFF,TGTGCCAGCAGTTTGGGGGGTGGCGTAGGATATGAGCAGTTCTTC
.,many,TRBJ2-7,TRBV12-3/TRBV12-4,14,CASSDDDRTYEQYF,TGTGCCAGCAGTGATGACGACAGGACCTACGAGCAGTACTTC
.,.,TRBJ2-3,TRBV20-1,11,CSASPQDTQYF,TGCAGTGCTAGTCCGCAAGATACGCAGTATTTT
TRBD1,.,TRBJ1-6,TRBV6-5,13,CASSYSGQGPPHF,TGTGCCAGCAGTTACTCGGGACAGGGGCCTCCCCACTTT
.,.,TRBJ1-6,TRBV4-3,16,CASSQDWGLGNSPLHF,TGCGCCAGCAGCCAAGATTGGGGGCTTGGTAATTCACCCCTCCACTTT
.,.,TRBJ2-5,TRBV7-8,14,CASSLASLGETQYF,TGTGCCAGCAGCTTAGCGTCCCTTGGGGAGACCCAGTACTTC
.,few,TRBJ1-2,TRBV12-3/TRBV12-4,11,CAVGQGYGYTF,TGTGCCGTAGGGCAGGGCTATGGCTACACCTTC
TRBD2,.,TRBJ2-5,TRBV29-1,17,CSVDYGLAGAYGETQYF,TGCAGCGTTGATTATGGACTAGCGGGGGCCTACGGAGAGACCCAGTACTTC
.,once,TRBJ2-1,TRBV5-1,15,CASSPEVQGSVEQFF,TGCGCCAGCAGCCCGGAAGTACAGGGTTCCGTTGAGCAGTTCTTC
TRBD2,.,TRBJ2-3,TRBV6-1,14,CASSKGLAVDTQYF,TGTGCCAGCAGCAAGGGACTAGCAGTAGATACGCAGTATTTT
TRBD2,.,TRBJ2-5,TRBV20-1,18,CSARDSGNRGGRGETQYF,TGCAGTGCTAGAGATTCGGGGAATCGGGGGGGTAGAGGAGAGACCCAGTACTTC
TRBD1,few,TRBJ2-7,TRBV12-3/TRBV12-4,12,CASSLYRGLEYF,TGTGCCAGCAGTTTGTATAGGGGGCTCGAGTACTTC
.,few,TRBJ2-3,TRBV9,14,CASSVSAGSDTQYF,TGTGCCAGCAGCGTTTCCGCGGGCAGCGATACGCAGTATTTT
.,few,TRBJ1-2,TRBV10-3,15,CAISESRGRDYGYTF,TGTGCCATCAGTGAGTCCAGGGGAAGGGACTATGGCTACACCTTC
.,.,TRBJ2-7,TRBV5-6,15,CASSLEWSSPHEQYF,TGTGCCAGCAGCTTGGAGTGGTCATCACCGCACGAGCAGTACTTC
TRBD1,.,TRBJ1-5,TRBV5-8,16,CASRPFGTGVGQPQHF,TGTGCCAGCAGACCCTTCGGGACAGGGGTAGGTCAGCCCCAGCATTTT
TRBD2,.,TRBJ2-7,TRBV20-1,16,CSAGDIAGVFFYEQYF,TGCAGTGCCGGCGATATAGCGGGGGTATTCTTCTACGAGCAGTACTTC
.,.,TRBJ2-3,TRBV12-3/TRBV12-4,16,CASSFSDRSSTDTQYF,TGTGCCAGCAGTTTTTCCGACAGGTCTAGCACAGATACGCAGTATTTT
.,.,TRBJ2-7,TRBV18,14,CASSPVQTSYEQYF,TGTGCCAGCTCACCTGTACAGACCTCCTACGAGCAGTACTTC
.,.,TRBJ2-1,TRBV12-3/TRBV12-4,17,CASSPGGGWRAYNEQFF,TGTGCCAGCTCTCCAGGGGGAGGGTGGAGGGCCTACAATGAGCAGTTCTTC
.,.,TRBJ2-5,TRBV3-1,15,CASSQDPGRGETQYF,TGTGCCAGCAGCCAAGATCCAGGGAGAGGAGAGACCCAGTACTTC
.,.,TRBJ2-7,TRBV4-3,13,CASSQLIAAEQYF,TGCGCCAGCAGCCAATTAATAGCGGCCGAGCAGTACTTC
.,.,TRBJ2-7,TRBV15,15,CATSRDLEGSNEQYF,TGTGCCACCAGCAGAGATCTTGAGGGGAGTAACGAGCAGTACTTC
.,.,TRBJ2-1,TRBV6-1,14,CASSGGIRGNEQFF,TGTGCCAGCAGTGGGGGAATTAGGGGCAATGAGCAGTTCTTC
.,few,TRBJ2-1,TRBV7-7,14,CASSLAGPANEQFF,TGTGCCAGCAGCTTAGCGGGACCGGCAAATGAGCAGTTCTTC
TRBD1,.,TRBJ1-1,TRBV5-1,17,CASSLIIRTGRNTEAFF,TGCGCCAGCAGCTTAATCATCAGGACAGGGAGGAACACTGAAGCTTTCTTT
TRBD2,.,TRBJ2-5,TRBV28,15,CASSLPLAGNETQYF,TGTGCCAGCAGTCTACCACTAGCGGGAAACGAGACCCAGTACTTC
TRBD1,.,TRBJ2-3,TRBV30,14,CAWSVGQATDTQYF,TGTGCCTGGAGTGTGGGACAGGCCACAGATACGCAGTATTTT
.,few,TRBJ2-3,TRBV25-1,15,CASSESGDLTDTQYF,TGTGCCAGCAGTGAATCAGGGGATCTCACAGATACGCAGTATTTT
.,few,TRBJ2-1,TRBV20-1,15,CSARRTGSSHNEQFF,TGCAGTGCTAGACGTACAGGGTCCTCTCACAATGAGCAGTTCTTC
.,few,TRBJ2-7,TRBV6-2/TRBV6-3,18,CASSFGRQMKTFTYEQYF,TGTGCCAGCAGTTTCGGTCGTCAGATGAAGACATTTACCTACGAGCAGTACTTC
.,few,TRBJ1-4,TRBV10-3,14,CAISVGRANEKLFF,TGTGCCATCAGTGTGGGGCGTGCTAATGAAAAACTGTTTTTT